The 29 T cell receptor beta chains listed next were all sequenced from one sample in a study of yellow fever vaccine responses in identical twins. TCRdb reprocessed the RT-PCR reads with MiXCR, giving one entry per CDR3 protein. This table holds 9,500 to 11,000 distinct CDR3 sequences, around four fifths found once. This material consisted of T cells from blood (PBMCs), unsorted or a sorted subset (not recorded which), taken before or after yellow fever vaccination (not recorded which). These receptor sequences come from a woman under 30 who received the yellow fever vaccine.

The J gene is TRBJ2-5, the V gene TRBV29-1, with D uncertain. The CDR3 length is 9 residues. Germline CDR1 reads SQVTM; CDR2 reads ANQGSEA. Trimming took 0 bases from V and 7 from J, leaving 0 bases between them. CDR3 in amino acids: CSVEETQYF. The CDR3 bases are TGCAGCGTTGAAGAGACCCAGTACTTC.

The chain joins TRBV7-8 to TRBJ1-5; D unresolved. This CDR3 spans 14 amino acids. CDR1 and CDR2 from the germline V gene are SGHVS and FQNEAQ. Trimming cost V 3 bases and J 9 bases, with 15 bases left between them. CDR3 in DNA: TGTGCCAGCAGCTTTAGCAGGCCCGAGGGGCCCCAGCATTTT. Translating it yields CASSFSRPEGPQHF.

This clonotype was seen a few times. The chain employs TRBV20-1 and TRBJ2-7; D might be TRBD2 (6 bases). Germline lookup yields CDR1 DFQATT and CDR2 SNEGSKA (reference sequence). V dropped 7 bases and J dropped 3 bases, with 22 bases sitting between them. The CDR3 runs 15 residues. The CDR3 is CSVTQGLPGLYEQYV. The CDR3 DNA follows: TGCAGTGTCACCCAGGGACTCCCAGGCCTCTACGAGCAGTACGTC.

This chain connects TRBV10-3 to TRBJ2-7, with no clear D. Trimming removed 3 bases from V and 2 bases from J, with 2 bases in between. The CDR3 has 11 amino acids. Per germline, CDR1 ENHRY and CDR2 SYGVKD. In DNA form, the CDR3 reads TGTGCCATCAGTGACGCCTACGAGCAGTACGTC. Protein: CAISDAYEQYV.

This clonotype was observed a handful of times. The V gene is TRBV19, the J gene TRBJ2-3, with 10 positions matching TRBD1. Trimming cost V 3 bases and J 1 base; bases outside gene matches: 1. Germline V CDR1 and CDR2: LNHDA, SQIVND (reference sequence). This CDR3 has 15 residues. CDR3 bases: TGTGCCAGTAGTATCGGACAGGGGGGCACAGATACGCAGTATTTT. The encoded protein is CASSIGQGGTDTQYF. Complete variable domain (other parts from reference TRBV19 and TRBJ2-3): DGGITQSPKYLFRKEGQNVTLSCEQNLNHDAMYWYRQDPGQGLRLIYYSQIVNDFQKGDIAEGYSVSREKKESFPLTVTSAQKNPTAFYLCASSIGQGGTDTQYFGPGTRLTVL.

V gene TRBV18 combines with J gene TRBJ2-2; D tentatively fits TRBD1 or TRBD2 (5 bases each). Germline loops: CDR1 KGHSH, CDR2 LQKENI. V was trimmed by 0 bases and J by 4 bases, leaving 12 bases between them. This CDR3 is 16 amino acids long. The CDR3 sequence: CASSPPNRGVTGELFF. DNA of the CDR3: TGTGCCAGCTCACCACCGAATCGGGGCGTCACCGGGGAGCTGTTTTTT.

Of note for this clonotype: An end of the junction does not agree with germline; a read error may underlie this. The rearrangement links TRBV12-3 or TRBV12-4 to TRBJ2-1; D is perhaps TRBD1 (5 bases). The CDR3 runs to 12 residues. CDR3 coding DNA: TGTGCCAGTAGAGATACCACCGGAATGACAGTCTTC. Translation: CASRDTTGMTVF.

The chain is built from TRBV29-1 and TRBJ1-2, with TRBD1 identical over 8 bases. J lost 1 base, V lost 7 bases, and 5 bases had no gene match. The CDR3 is made up of 13 amino acids. Germline V gene sequence: CDR1 SQVTM, CDR2 ANQGSEA. The CDR3, as DNA: TGCAGCGGAGCAGGGGGCGGTAACTATGGCTACACCTTC. Residues: CSGAGGGNYGYTF. Using reference TRBV29-1 and TRBJ1-2 for the parts outside the CDR3, the full variable domain is SAVISQKPSRDICQRGTSLTIQCQVDSQVTMMFWYRQQPGQSLTLIATANQGSEATYESGFVIDKFPISRPNLTFSTLTVSNMSPEDSSIYLCSGAGGGNYGYTFGSGTRLTVV.

This chain uses TRBV6-2 or TRBV6-3 with TRBJ2-3; no clear D gene. This CDR3 contains 13 residues. Trimming took 2 bases from V and 4 from J, leaving 7 bases between them. Germline-derived CDR1 and CDR2 are MNHEY and SVGEGT. The CDR3 DNA sequence: TGTGCCAGCAGTTACGGGCTAGCAGATACGCAGTATTTT. It specifies CASSYGLADTQYF.

The chain links TRBV5-1 to TRBJ1-5; no definite D call. Germline-derived CDR1 and CDR2 are SGHRS and YFSETQ. Trimming removed 6 bases from V and 5 bases from J, with 18 bases in between. CDR3 length: 15 amino acids. The CDR3 nucleotides read TGCGCCAGCATATTGTACAGATCCCATGATCAGCCCCAGCATTTT. It translates to CASILYRSHDQPQHF.

The V call is TRBV5-1, the J call TRBJ2-3; perhaps TRBD1 as D (6 bases). Germline V gene lookup returns CDR1 SGHRS and CDR2 YFSETQ. The CDR3 has 15 residues. Trimming took 0 bases from V and 2 from J, leaving 10 bases between them. CDR3 bases: TGCGCCAGCAGCTTGGCACAGGGATACACAGATACGCAGTATTTT. Translated, it gives CASSLAQGYTDTQYF.

CDR3 protein: CSVEDPDSKYNEQFF. The CDR3 nucleotides are TGCAGCGTTGAAGATCCCGACAGTAAATACAATGAGCAGTTCTTC. V is TRBV29-1 and J is TRBJ2-1; TRBD1 might be the D (5 bases). Germline assignment: CDR1 SQVTM and CDR2 ANQGSEA. V gave up 0 bases and J gave up 4 bases, with 13 bases separating them. The CDR3 loop spans 15 amino acids.

The chain uses TRBV11-2 and TRBJ2-1; no clear D. V was cut by 4 bases and J by 5 bases, with 9 bases left in between. CDR1 is SGHAT and CDR2 is FQNNGV in the germline V gene. CDR3 length equals 13 residues. The CDR3 protein is CASSSLTDNEQFF. The CDR3 DNA is TGTGCCAGCAGCTCCCTTACCGACAATGAGCAGTTCTTC.

This clonotype has only a few counts. The gene calls are TRBV15 and TRBJ2-1; D is possibly TRBD1 or TRBD2 (6 bases each). Trimming removed 1 base at V and 8 bases at J, with 15 bases between. This CDR3 contains 15 residues. The germline gives CDR1 LNHNV, CDR2 YYDKDF (reference sequence). CDR3 sequence: CATSRASGGFYEQFF. CDR3 coding DNA: TGTGCCACCAGCAGAGCATCCGGGGGCTTCTATGAGCAGTTCTTC.

This chain links TRBV5-1 with TRBJ2-3; D could derive from TRBD1 or TRBD2 (5 bases each). Germline V CDR1 and CDR2: SGHRS, YFSETQ. The length of the CDR3 is 15 residues. Trimming pared 4 bases from V and 4 bases from J, leaving 16 bases between. The CDR3 DNA is TGCGCCAGCAGCCGGGACGGCGCTGTGGCAGATACGCAGTATTTT. Protein: CASSRDGAVADTQYF.

V usage is TRBV24-1 and J usage is TRBJ2-1; D possibly uses TRBD1 or TRBD2 (5 bases each). Trimming cost V 4 bases and J 8 bases, with 11 bases left between them. The CDR3 runs to 13 residues. Germline CDR1 and CDR2: KGHDR and SFDVKD. The CDR3 reads CATSDPLGHEQFF. The CDR3 DNA reads TGTGCCACCAGTGACCCCTTGGGACATGAGCAGTTCTTC.

The V gene is TRBV2, the J gene TRBJ2-1; maybe TRBD2 (5 bases). Per germline, CDR1 SNHLY and CDR2 FYNNEI. The CDR3 runs 15 residues. Trimming stripped 1 base from V and 7 bases from J, with 14 bases between. CDR3 sequence (DNA): TGTGCCAGCAGTGAAGAGGCTAGCCGGAATAATGAGCAGTTCTTC. Residues: CASSEEASRNNEQFF.

The chain uses TRBV6-4 and TRBJ1-6; D is undetermined. The ends were cut back, 2 bases at V and 2 bases at J, with 10 bases in the middle. Germline assignment: CDR1 MRHNA and CDR2 SNTAGT. This CDR3 comprises 16 residues. CDR3 protein: CASSDPSRAYNSPLHF. The CDR3 nucleotides are TGTGCCAGCAGTGACCCATCCCGCGCCTATAATTCACCCCTCCACTTT.

V gene TRBV29-1 combines with J gene TRBJ1-1; the match to TRBD1 covers 8 bases. This CDR3 contains 13 residues. The germline V gene has CDR1 SQVTM and CDR2 ANQGSEA. The ends lost 4 bases at V and 7 bases at J; junction bases unmatched: 8. The CDR3, as DNA: TGCAGCGTTGGACAGGGGAGGTTCGGTGAAGCTTTCTTT. The encoded protein is CSVGQGRFGEAFF.

V is TRBV11-1 and J is TRBJ1-4; no reliable D call. This CDR3 region has 16 residues. Germline CDR1 and CDR2: SGHAT and FQDESV (reference sequence). Trimming stripped 1 base from V and 7 bases from J, with 16 bases between. In DNA, the CDR3 is TGTGCCAGCAGCTTAGTGGGGAAGGAGGTCGGTGAAAAACTGTTTTTT. Translating gives CASSLVGKEVGEKLFF. The full variable domain, in which reference TRBV11-1 and TRBJ1-4 provide the parts outside the CDR3, is EAEVAQSPRYKITEKSQAVAFWCDPISGHATLYWYRQILGQGPELLVQFQDESVVDDSQLPKDRFSAERLKGVDSTLKIQPAELGDSAMYLCASSLVGKEVGEKLFFGSGTQLSVL.

A few counts support this clonotype. The chain combines TRBV6-1 with TRBJ1-1; 11 nucleotides match TRBD1. Germline loops: CDR1 MNHNS, CDR2 SASEGT. CDR3 length equals 15 residues. The ends lost 6 bases at V and 9 bases at J; junction bases unmatched: 12. CDR3 sequence (DNA): TGTGCCAGCAGCATGGAAGGACAGGGGGCTGGAAAAGCTTTCTTT. Protein sequence: CASSMEGQGAGKAFF.

The J gene is TRBJ1-5, the V gene TRBV20-1; unclear D gene. The V gene's germline CDR1 is DFQATT and CDR2 SNEGSKA (reference sequence). CDR3 size: 16 residues. The V end lost 2 bases, the J end lost 3 bases, and 17 bases lay between the germline ends. CDR3 amino acids: CSARRQQASNNQPQHF. The CDR3 nucleotides read TGCAGTGCTAGAAGGCAGCAGGCCTCGAACAATCAGCCCCAGCATTTT.

The chain is built from TRBV6-5 and TRBJ2-1; TRBD2 aligns across 9 bases. The germline gives CDR1 MNHEY, CDR2 SVGAGI. CDR3 length: 14 amino acids. Losses at the gene ends were 4 bases for V and 8 bases for J; bases not matched to a gene: 6. Written as DNA, the CDR3 is TGTGCCAGCAGTTGGTCTAGCGGGACACATGAGCAGTTCTTC. It is translated as CASSWSSGTHEQFF.

The genes are TRBV12-3 or TRBV12-4 and TRBJ2-1, with 8 bases aligning to TRBD1. Trimming took 7 bases from V and 4 from J; bases not matched to a gene: 9. CDR3 size: 15 residues. CDR3: CASKDQGAGYNEQFF. The CDR3 DNA follows: TGTGCCAGCAAAGACCAGGGGGCGGGATACAATGAGCAGTTCTTC.

The V and J genes are TRBV5-1 and TRBJ2-3, with TRBD1 identical over 10 bases. This CDR3 region has 18 residues. Germline-derived CDR1 and CDR2 are SGHRS and YFSETQ. The junction had 12 bases not matched to a gene; V was cut back by 4 bases and J by 1 base. In DNA, the CDR3 is TGCGCCAGCAGCCGGGGACAGGGGCCGGGCGCTGGCACAGATACGCAGTATTTT. As protein: CASSRGQGPGAGTDTQYF.

V usage is TRBV11-1 and J usage is TRBJ2-7; 8 bases are shared with TRBD2. Per germline, CDR1 SGHAT and CDR2 FQDESV (reference sequence). The junction had 5 bases not matched to a gene; V was cut back by 3 bases and J by 4 bases. This CDR3 has 14 amino acids. CDR3 DNA sequence: TGTGCCAGCAGCTTTGGTACTAGCGGTTACGAGCAGTACGTC. As protein: CASSFGTSGYEQYV.

The V call is TRBV12-3 or TRBV12-4, the J call TRBJ2-1; TRBD2 aligns across 9 bases. V shed 3 bases and J 2 bases; nucleotides not matched to a gene: 5. This CDR3 contains 16 residues. Here the CDR3 DNA reads TGTGCCAGCAGTTTCGGGACTAGCTTGGCCTACAATGAGCAGTTCTTC. Protein product: CASSFGTSLAYNEQFF.

The chain joins TRBV29-1 to TRBJ1-1; D might be TRBD1 (5 bases). The CDR3 contains 12 residues. Trimming removed 4 bases from V and 4 bases from J, with 10 bases in between. Germline CDR1 is SQVTM and CDR2 is ANQGSEA. In DNA form, the CDR3 reads TGCAGCGTTGCAGGGTACGTCACTGAAGCTTTCTTT. It codes for CSVAGYVTEAFF.

The chain has TRBV6-1 and TRBJ2-5; 7 positions agree with TRBD2. CDR1 and CDR2 (germline): MNHNS, SASEGT. The J segment lost 1 base and the V segment lost 5 bases, leaving 7 bases of the junction unmatched. CDR3 size: 15 residues. CDR3 nucleotides: TGTGCCAGCAGTACTAGCGCGCCCAGCCAAGAGACCCAGTACTTC. Protein product: CASSTSAPSQETQYF.